These T cell receptor beta chains were read from a single sample in a study of OX40 agonist ivuxolimab in advanced cancers. The method was immunoSEQ multiplex PCR; TCRdb's version includes in-frame clones alone and lacks a portion of them. The repertoire consists of around 79,000 clones, with about nine tenths occurring once and the leading ten covering less than 0.9%. The sample here was CD4+ or CD8+ T cells sorted from blood, taken in a trial of the OX40 agonist ivuxolimab. These receptors were obtained from an adult with an advanced solid tumor such as melanoma, head and neck, liver or kidney cancer. CDR3s include the opening cysteine and the closing phenylalanine or tryptophan. Fields, in order: V gene, J gene, clone size, D gene, CDR3 DNA, CDR3 protein. The D gene is left open where the match is weak. Only part of the rows carry a size: once, few, many, or a class if the clone is expanded.

TRBV6-1	TRBJ1-5	-	TRBD1	TGTGCCAACGGACAGGGCTATCAGCCCCAGCATTTT	CANGQGYQPQHF
TRBV9	TRBJ2-1	few	-	TGTGCCAGCAGCGTAGGGAATGCAGGGCGATTAGAGAATGAGCAGTTCTTC	CASSVGNAGRLENEQFF
TRBV5-1	TRBJ1-3	-	TRBD1	TGCGCCAGCAGCGCAGCGGACAGGGGTTCTGGAAACACCATATATTTT	CASSAADRGSGNTIYF
TRBV7-3	TRBJ2-1	-	TRBD1	TGTGCCAGCAGCCCGGAGGACAGGGGGATTGAGCAGTTCTTC	CASSPEDRGIEQFF
TRBV28	TRBJ2-5	once	-	TGTGCCAGCAGCTTCCCCGCCCAAGAGACCCAGTACTTC	CASSFPAQETQYF
TRBV4-1	TRBJ1-5	few	-	TGCGCCAGCAGCCAAGAAGCCATGGAGCCCCAGCATTTT	CASSQEAMEPQHF
TRBV2	TRBJ1-1	-	-	TGTGCCAGCATTCTGCAGGGATCGAACACTGAAGCTTTCTTT	CASILQGSNTEAFF
TRBV5-5	TRBJ1-5	-	TRBD1	TGTGCCAGCAGCGCGGGACAGGGGGCGAATCAGCCCCAGCATTTT	CASSAGQGANQPQHF
TRBV19	TRBJ1-5	-	-	TGTGCCTGCAGTCGGGGGGTAAGCAATCAGCCCCAGCATTTT	CACSRGVSNQPQHF
TRBV19	TRBJ2-1	-	TRBD2	TGTGCCAGTAAGTCGCAGGGAGGGATGTACAATGAGCAGTTCTTC	CASKSQGGMYNEQFF
TRBV5-4	TRBJ1-6	-	-	TGTGCCAGCAGCTTTGGTCAGGGCGGTTCACCCCTCCACTTT	CASSFGQGGSPLHF
TRBV7-9	TRBJ2-1	-	TRBD1	TGTGCCAGCAGCGGCCGGGACAGGGGGCACAATGAGCAGTTCTTC	CASSGRDRGHNEQFF
TRBV29-1	TRBJ2-3	-	-	TGCAGCTCCCGCTATGGGAAGAGTGCAGATACGCAGTATTTT	CSSRYGKSADTQYF
TRBV21-1	TRBJ1-5	once	-	TGTGCCAGCAGCAAAAGGCGCAGGGCTTGCAATCAGCCCCAGCATTTT	CASSKRRRACNQPQHF
TRBV7-9	TRBJ2-3	-	-	TGTGCCAGCAGCTTAGATCCCAACACAGATACGCAGTATTTT	CASSLDPNTDTQYF
TRBV6-4	TRBJ2-3	-	-	TGTGCCAGCAGCCAGACAGGAAGCACAGATACGCAGTATTTT	CASSQTGSTDTQYF
TRBV19	TRBJ2-3	-	-	TGTGCCAGTAGGCAGGACCGCGGCACAGATACGCAGTATTTT	CASRQDRGTDTQYF
TRBV30	TRBJ1-5	-	-	TGTGCCTGGAGTGTGCGTGAGGATCAGCCCCAGCATTTT	CAWSVREDQPQHF
TRBV30	TRBJ1-1	-	-	TGTGCCGGAAACAGGGTCACTGAAGCTTTCTTT	CAGNRVTEAFF
TRBV5-4	TRBJ2-5	few	TRBD1	TGTGCCAGCTCCAAATCTCCGGGACAGGGGCAAGAGACCCAGTACTTC	CASSKSPGQGQETQYF
TRBV5-6	TRBJ1-1	-	TRBD1	TGTGCCAGCAGCTTGGGGACAGGGTTCACTGAAGCTTTCTTT	CASSLGTGFTEAFF
TRBV18	TRBJ2-3	-	TRBD2	TGTGCCAGCTCCCAGACTAGCGGGGGGTCAGATACGCAGTATTTT	CASSQTSGGSDTQYF
TRBV7-8	TRBJ2-1	-	-	TGTGCCAGCAGCCCCGGGACACTTTACAATGAGCAGTTCTTC	CASSPGTLYNEQFF
TRBV5-8	TRBJ1-1	-	-	TGTGCCAGCACCACTCGGAGAACGAACACTGAAGCTTTCTTT	CASTTRRTNTEAFF
TRBV6-5	TRBJ1-2	-	TRBD1	TGTGCCAGCACCCGAAGGGACAGGATAAACTATGGCTACACCTTC	CASTRRDRINYGYTF
TRBV6-5	TRBJ1-2	-	-	TGTGCCAGCAGTTACGATAGGGACGGCCGCTATGGCTACACCTTC	CASSYDRDGRYGYTF
TRBV7-7	TRBJ2-3	-	-	TGTGCTAGCAGCTTAGGCAGGTGGGATACGCAGTATTTT	CASSLGRWDTQYF
TRBV7-8	TRBJ2-7	-	TRBD1	TGTGCCAGCAGCTTAGGGACAGGGCCCTACGAGCAGTACTTC	CASSLGTGPYEQYF
TRBV2	TRBJ1-1	-	-	TGTGCCAGCAACATCGGCCCCGGCGGCACTGAAGCTTTCTTT	CASNIGPGGTEAFF
TRBV6-4	TRBJ1-1	few	-	TGTGCCAGCAGTGCCTCTGGAGCTTTCTTT	CASSASGAFF
TRBV5-5	TRBJ2-5	-	TRBD2	TGTGCCAGCAGCTCAAGGCGGGAGATGTGGGAGACCCAGTACTTC	CASSSRREMWETQYF
TRBV5-1	TRBJ2-7	once	-	TGCGCCAGCAGCCCGGGGGCGACAGTAAACGAGCAGTACTTC	CASSPGATVNEQYF
TRBV19	TRBJ2-1	-	TRBD1	TGTGCCAGTAGTATCGGACAGGGTGGCTACAATGAGCAGTTCTTC	CASSIGQGGYNEQFF
TRBV18	TRBJ1-1	-	-	TGTGCCAGCTCACCCCGGGGAGTTCAGCAGAACACTGAAGCTTTCTTT	CASSPRGVQQNTEAFF
TRBV7-8	TRBJ2-2	-	-	TGTGCCAGCAGCTTAGAGGCGAAGACATACACCGGGGAGCTGTTTTTT	CASSLEAKTYTGELFF
TRBV6-6	TRBJ2-7	-	-	TGTGCCAGCAGACCTGGGACGGTCTACGAGCAGTACTTC	CASRPGTVYEQYF
TRBV4-2	TRBJ2-7	-	-	TGTGCCAGCAGCCAGAGCGAGAGCGCTGGGGAGCAGTACTTC	CASSQSESAGEQYF
TRBV29-1	TRBJ2-1	-	-	TGCAGCGTCCCCCGGGGCAGCTCTTACAATGAGCAGTTCTTC	CSVPRGSSYNEQFF
TRBV2	TRBJ2-5	-	TRBD1	TGTGCCAGCAGTGAAGAGAGGACAGGGCGGTTGGAGACCCAGTACTTC	CASSEERTGRLETQYF
TRBV15	TRBJ2-7	-	-	TGTGCCACCAGCAGAGGAGCGGCCAGCTCCTACGAGCAGTACTTC	CATSRGAASSYEQYF